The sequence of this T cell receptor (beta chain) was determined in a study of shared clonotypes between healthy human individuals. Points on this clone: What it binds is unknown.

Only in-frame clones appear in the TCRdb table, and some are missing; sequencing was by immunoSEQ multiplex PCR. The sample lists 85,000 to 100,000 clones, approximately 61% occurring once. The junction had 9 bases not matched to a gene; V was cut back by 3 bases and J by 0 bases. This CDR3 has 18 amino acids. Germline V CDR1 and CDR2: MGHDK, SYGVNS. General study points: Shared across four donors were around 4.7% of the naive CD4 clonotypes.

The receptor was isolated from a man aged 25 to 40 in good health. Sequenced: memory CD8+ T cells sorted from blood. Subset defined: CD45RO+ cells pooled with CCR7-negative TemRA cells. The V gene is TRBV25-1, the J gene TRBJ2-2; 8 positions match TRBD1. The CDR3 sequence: CASSDYVGQDPNTGELFF. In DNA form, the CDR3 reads TGTGCCAGCAGTGATTATGTGGGACAGGATCCGAACACCGGGGAGCTGTTTTTT.